The present entry profiles one T cell receptor (beta chain) with its context. Its antigen remains undetermined. Per-base qualities were not stored, and no clone one base away is much larger. The sample originates from a study of graft-versus-host responses after intestinal transplantation (dated by TCRdb to 2020 to 2023). Background for the entire study: Recipients received multivisceral, liver-intestinal, or isolated intestinal transplants. Anti-thymocyte globulin induction was given to all recipients, followed by maintenance tacrolimus and steroids for two to three years. Graft-versus-host and host-versus-graft alloreactive T cell clones were tracked in the graft, circulation and bone marrow after intestinal transplantation using bulk TCR-beta CDR3 sequencing. To identify alloreactive clones, pre-transplant mixed lymphocyte reaction products were sequenced and then compared with unstimulated pre-transplant donor and recipient T cells. The cohort enrolled 20 to 25 intestinal transplant recipients, one of whom was a retransplant, and 3 patients without pretransplant specimens were excluded. A peak of at least 4% donor T cells among recipient peripheral blood mononuclear cells was the definition used for donor T cell macrochimerism. Rather than being sequenced by the commercial service, samples from a few later patients were sequenced in-house on an Illumina MiSeq and processed with MiXCR. What the study reported, not specific to this receptor: The conclusions were limited by the relatively low number and heterogeneity of the intestinal transplant patients. Early after transplant, peak levels of circulating GvH clones were found to be associated with declines in HvG clones. High GvH to HvG T cell clonal ratios were observed in the allografts of patients with donor T cell macrochimerism. GvH clones were detected in recipient bone marrow, and some appeared earlier in ileal mucosa or blood, consistent with an intestinal mucosal origin.

The time point label, read with the paper, signifies: cells obtained before transplantation from donor or recipient. CD3+CD4+ and CD3+CD8+ populations were FACS-sorted from unstimulated pre-transplant donor and recipient cells taken from spleen or lymph nodes. Sequences SGDLS (CDR1) and YYNGEE (CDR2) are obtained from the germline V gene. There are 14 amino acids in the CDR3, from cysteine to phenylalanine inclusive. Only the CDR3 DNA stays, 42 bases, in frame from base 1. V and J lose 4 bases and 1 base, and a span of 9 bases separates them. Receptor libraries were prepared by the immunoSEQ multiplex PCR assay. For most patients, genomic DNA was isolated with the Qiagen DNeasy Blood and Tissue Kit and shipped frozen to Adaptive Biotechnologies for TCR sequencing. Adaptive Biotechnologies carried out high-throughput TCR-beta CDR3 sequencing of genomic DNA for most patients. Concerning the study's data processing: Adaptive's ImmunoSEQ software supplied the TCR sequencing data for more than 15 patients, while MiXCR and VDJtools were used to process a few other patients. To correct CD4 versus CD8 sorting errors, sequences present in both subsets at a frequency ratio below 5:1 were removed. CDR3 nucleotide sequences shared by donor and recipient were removed because the origin of these sequences could not be assigned. At least 2-fold expansion over unstimulated cells and a minimum CFSE-low frequency of 0.002% (template counts) or 0.001% (read counts) were required for clones to be classified as alloreactive. Mappable clones were those detected in sequenced pre-transplant spleen, lymph node, or MLR CFSE-low populations of the donor or recipient. Cumulative frequency of alloreactive clones was calculated as a percentage of all sequences weighted by copy number. In TCRdb, the immuneACCESS table is reduced to in-frame sequences with V and J assigned. These tables do not hold every clone; where another copy was compared, an unresolved V gene accounts for under half, and the others remain unexplained. V and J calls and clone size are those listed in that table; D and trimming were worked out from the DNA. The sample records 55,000 to 80,000 clones, 85% to 95% of which are singletons. About 1.7% of the sample is taken by the ten largest.

The TCR comes from a human donor who was the organ donor for an intestinal transplant. Sequences were derived from unstimulated CD8+ T cells sorted from spleen or lymph node cells, sampled before transplant. In this chain, TRBV9 is recombined with TRBJ2-1; TRBD2 is perhaps the D gene, given 5 matching bases. The CDR3 region: CASSYEGSYNEQFF. The bases are TGTGCCAGCAGCTACGAGGGATCCTACAATGAGCAGTTCTTC. With the portions outside the CDR3 filled from the reference TRBV9 and TRBJ2-1 genes, the complete variable region becomes DSGVTQTPKHLITATGQRVTLRCSPRSGDLSVYWYQQSLDQGLQFLIQYYNGEERAKGNILERFSAQQFPDLHSELNLSSLELGDSALYFCASSYEGSYNEQFFGPGTRLTVL.